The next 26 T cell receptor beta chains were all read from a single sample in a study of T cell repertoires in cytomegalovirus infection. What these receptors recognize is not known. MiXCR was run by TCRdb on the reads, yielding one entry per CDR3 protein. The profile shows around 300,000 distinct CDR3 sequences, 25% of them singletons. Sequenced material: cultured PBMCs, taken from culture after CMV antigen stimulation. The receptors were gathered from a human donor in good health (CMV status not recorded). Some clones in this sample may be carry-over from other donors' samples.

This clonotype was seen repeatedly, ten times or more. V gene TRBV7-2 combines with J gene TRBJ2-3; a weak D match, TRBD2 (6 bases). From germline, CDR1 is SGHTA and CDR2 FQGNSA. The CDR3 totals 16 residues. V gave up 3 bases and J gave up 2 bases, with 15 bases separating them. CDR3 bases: TGTGCCAGCAGCTTTCGCGGGGACTTGAACACAGATACGCAGTATTTT. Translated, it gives CASSFRGDLNTDTQYF.

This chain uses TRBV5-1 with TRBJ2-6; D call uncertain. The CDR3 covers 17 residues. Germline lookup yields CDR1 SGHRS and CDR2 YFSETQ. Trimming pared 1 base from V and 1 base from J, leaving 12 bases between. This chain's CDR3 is CASSLQVVGSGANVLTF. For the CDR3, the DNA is TGCGCCAGCAGCTTGCAAGTCGTAGGGTCTGGGGCCAACGTCCTGACTTTC.

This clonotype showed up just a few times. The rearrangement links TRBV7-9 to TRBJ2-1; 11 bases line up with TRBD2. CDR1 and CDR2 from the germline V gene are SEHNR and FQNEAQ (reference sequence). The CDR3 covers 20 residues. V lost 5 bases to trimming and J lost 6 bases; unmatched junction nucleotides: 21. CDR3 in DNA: TGTGCCAGCAGCCTCAAACCGACTAGCGGGAAGCCGCACTACGGCAATGAGCAGTTCTTC. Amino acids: CASSLKPTSGKPHYGNEQFF.

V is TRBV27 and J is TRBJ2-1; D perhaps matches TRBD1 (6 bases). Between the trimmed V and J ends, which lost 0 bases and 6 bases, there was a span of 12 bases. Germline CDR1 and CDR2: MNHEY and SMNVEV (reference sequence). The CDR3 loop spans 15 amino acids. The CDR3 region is CASSLSGAFGNEQFF. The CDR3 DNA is TGTGCCAGCAGTTTATCGGGGGCCTTCGGCAATGAGCAGTTCTTC.

As DNA, the CDR3 is TGCGCCACCGGACAGGGAGTCTACGAGCAGTACTTC. Amino acids: CATGQGVYEQYF. This chain uses TRBV23-1 with TRBJ2-7; 8 positions match TRBD1. TRBV23-1 is an ORF for which the function is uncertain. The CDR3 runs to 12 residues. V lost 10 bases, J lost 3 bases, and 5 bases stayed unmatched.

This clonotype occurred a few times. The CDR3: CASSQERAPTRVEQFF. The CDR3, as DNA: TGCGCCAGCAGCCAAGAAAGGGCGCCTACGAGGGTTGAGCAGTTCTTC. V and J are TRBV4-3 and TRBJ2-1; D may be TRBD2 (5 bases). V gave up 0 bases and J gave up 9 bases, with 18 bases separating them. This CDR3 is built from 16 residues. CDR1 LGHNA and CDR2 YSLEER come from the germline V gene.

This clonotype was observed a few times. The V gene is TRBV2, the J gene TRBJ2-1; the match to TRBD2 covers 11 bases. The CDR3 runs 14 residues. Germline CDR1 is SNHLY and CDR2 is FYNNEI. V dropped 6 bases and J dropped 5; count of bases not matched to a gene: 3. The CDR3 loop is CASRVAGGNNEQFF. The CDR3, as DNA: TGTGCCAGCAGAGTAGCGGGAGGGAACAATGAGCAGTTCTTC.

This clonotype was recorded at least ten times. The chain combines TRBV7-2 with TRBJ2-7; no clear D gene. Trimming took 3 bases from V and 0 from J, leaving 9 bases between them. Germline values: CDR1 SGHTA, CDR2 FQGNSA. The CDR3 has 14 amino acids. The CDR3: CASSFRRSSYEQYF. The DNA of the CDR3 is TGTGCCAGCAGCTTTCGGCGAAGCTCCTACGAGCAGTACTTC.

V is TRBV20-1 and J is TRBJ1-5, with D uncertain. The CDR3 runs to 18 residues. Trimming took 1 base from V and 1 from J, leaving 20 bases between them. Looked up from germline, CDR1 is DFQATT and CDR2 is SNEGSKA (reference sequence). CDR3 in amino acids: CSARAHTRGWESNQPQHF. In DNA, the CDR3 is TGCAGTGCTAGAGCCCACACCCGGGGATGGGAAAGCAATCAGCCCCAGCATTTT.

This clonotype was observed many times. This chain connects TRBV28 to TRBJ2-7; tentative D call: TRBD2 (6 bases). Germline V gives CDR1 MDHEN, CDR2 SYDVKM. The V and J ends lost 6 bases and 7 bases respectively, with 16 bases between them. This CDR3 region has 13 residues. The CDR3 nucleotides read TGTGCCAGCAGAGGGGTCGCGGGGCCTGAGCAGTACTTC. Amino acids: CASRGVAGPEQYF.

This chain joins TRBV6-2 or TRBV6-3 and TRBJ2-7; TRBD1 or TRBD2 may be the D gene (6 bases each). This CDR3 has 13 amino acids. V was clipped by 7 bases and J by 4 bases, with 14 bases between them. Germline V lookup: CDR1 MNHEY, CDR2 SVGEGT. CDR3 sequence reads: CASNRDWEYEQYV. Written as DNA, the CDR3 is TGTGCCAGCAACAGGGACTGGGAGTACGAGCAGTACGTC.

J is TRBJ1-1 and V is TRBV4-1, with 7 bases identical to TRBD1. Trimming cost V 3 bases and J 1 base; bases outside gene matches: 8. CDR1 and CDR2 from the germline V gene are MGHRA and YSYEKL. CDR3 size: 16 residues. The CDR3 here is CASSHPAGQWNTEAFF. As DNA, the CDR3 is TGCGCCAGCAGCCACCCAGCGGGACAGTGGAACACTGAAGCTTTCTTT.

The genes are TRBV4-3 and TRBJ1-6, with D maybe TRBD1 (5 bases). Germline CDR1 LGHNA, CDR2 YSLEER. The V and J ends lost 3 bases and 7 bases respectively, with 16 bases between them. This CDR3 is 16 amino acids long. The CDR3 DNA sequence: TGCGCCAGCAGCCATGCCCTGGGGGGTGGCAATTCACCCCTCCACTTT. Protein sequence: CASSHALGGGNSPLHF.

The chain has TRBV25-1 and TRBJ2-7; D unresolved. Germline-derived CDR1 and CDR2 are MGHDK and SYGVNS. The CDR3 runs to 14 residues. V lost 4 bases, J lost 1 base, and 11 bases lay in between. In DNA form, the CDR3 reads TGTGCCAGCAGTGTCGAGTTGCCTTCCTACGAGCAGTACTTC. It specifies CASSVELPSYEQYF.

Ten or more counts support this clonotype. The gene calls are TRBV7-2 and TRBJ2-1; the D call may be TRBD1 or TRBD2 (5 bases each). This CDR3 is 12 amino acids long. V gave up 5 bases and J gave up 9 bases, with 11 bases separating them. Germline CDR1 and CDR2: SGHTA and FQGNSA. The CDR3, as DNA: TGTGCCAGCAGCCCTGGGGGAAGTGAGCAGTTCTTC. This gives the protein CASSPGGSEQFF.

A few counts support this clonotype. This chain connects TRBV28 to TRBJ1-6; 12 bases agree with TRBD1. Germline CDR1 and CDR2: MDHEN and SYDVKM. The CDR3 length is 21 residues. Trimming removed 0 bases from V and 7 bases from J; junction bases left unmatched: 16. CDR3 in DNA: TGTGCCAGCAGTTTATGGGCCCCGGGACAGGGGGCGATTGGAAGGAATTCACCCCTCCACTTT. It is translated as CASSLWAPGQGAIGRNSPLHF. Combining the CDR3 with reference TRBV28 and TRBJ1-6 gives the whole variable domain DVKVTQSSRYLVKRTGEKVFLECVQDMDHENMFWYRQDPGLGLRLIYFSYDVKMKEKGDIPEGYSVSREKKERFSLILESASTNQTSMYLCASSLWAPGQGAIGRNSPLHFGNGTRLTVT.

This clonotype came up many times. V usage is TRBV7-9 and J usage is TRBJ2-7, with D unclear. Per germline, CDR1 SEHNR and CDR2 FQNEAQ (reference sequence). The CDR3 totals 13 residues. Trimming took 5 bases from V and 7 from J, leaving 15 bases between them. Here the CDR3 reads CASSDIGTVEQYV. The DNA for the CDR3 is TGTGCCAGCAGCGACATTGGAACCGTGGAGCAGTACGTC.

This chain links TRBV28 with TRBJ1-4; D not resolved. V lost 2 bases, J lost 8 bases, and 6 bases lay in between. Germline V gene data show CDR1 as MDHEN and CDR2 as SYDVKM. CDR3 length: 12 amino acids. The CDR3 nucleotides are TGTGCCAGCAGTTTAACGGGGGAAAAACTGTTTTTT. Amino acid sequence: CASSLTGEKLFF.

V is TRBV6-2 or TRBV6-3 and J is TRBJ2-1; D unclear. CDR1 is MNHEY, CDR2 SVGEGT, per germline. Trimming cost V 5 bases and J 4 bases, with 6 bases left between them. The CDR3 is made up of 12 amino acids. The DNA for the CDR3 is TGTGCCAGCAGTGCCACGTACAATGAGCAGTTCTTC. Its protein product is CASSATYNEQFF.

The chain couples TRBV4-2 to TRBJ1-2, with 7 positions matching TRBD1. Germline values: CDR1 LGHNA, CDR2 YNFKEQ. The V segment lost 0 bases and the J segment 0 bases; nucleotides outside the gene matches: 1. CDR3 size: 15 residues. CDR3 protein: CASSQEGTANYGYTF. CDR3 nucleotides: TGTGCCAGCAGCCAAGAAGGGACAGCTAACTATGGCTACACCTTC.

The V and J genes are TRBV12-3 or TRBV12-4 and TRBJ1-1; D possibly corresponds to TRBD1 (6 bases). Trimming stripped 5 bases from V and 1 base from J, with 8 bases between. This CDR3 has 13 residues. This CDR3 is CASSEGGNTEAFF. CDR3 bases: TGTGCCAGCAGTGAAGGGGGGAACACTGAAGCTTTCTTT.

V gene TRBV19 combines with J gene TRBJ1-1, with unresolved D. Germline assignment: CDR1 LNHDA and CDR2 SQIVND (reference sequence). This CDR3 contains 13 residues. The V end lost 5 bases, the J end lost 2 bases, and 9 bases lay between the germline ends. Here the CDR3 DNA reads TGTGCCAGTAGTGAGACGGGCAACACTGAAGCTTTCTTT. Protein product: CASSETGNTEAFF.

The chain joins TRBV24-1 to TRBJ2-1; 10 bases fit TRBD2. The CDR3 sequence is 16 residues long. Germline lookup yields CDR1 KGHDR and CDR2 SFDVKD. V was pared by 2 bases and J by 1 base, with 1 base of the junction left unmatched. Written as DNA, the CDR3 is TGTGCCACCAGTGATTGGACTAGCGGTTCCTACAATGAGCAGTTCTTC. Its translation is CATSDWTSGSYNEQFF.

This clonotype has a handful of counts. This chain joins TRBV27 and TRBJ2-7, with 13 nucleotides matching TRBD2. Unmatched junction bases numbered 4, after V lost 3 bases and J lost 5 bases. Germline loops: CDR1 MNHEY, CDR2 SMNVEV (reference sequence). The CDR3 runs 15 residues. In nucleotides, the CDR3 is TGTGCCAGCAGTTTGTCAACTAGCGGGAGGGACGAGCAGTACTTC. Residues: CASSLSTSGRDEQYF.

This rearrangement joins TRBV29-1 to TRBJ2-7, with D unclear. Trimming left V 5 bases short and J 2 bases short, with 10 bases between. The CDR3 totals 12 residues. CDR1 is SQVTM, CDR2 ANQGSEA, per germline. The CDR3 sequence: CSVKASPYEQYV. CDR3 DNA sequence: TGCAGCGTTAAAGCGTCCCCCTACGAGCAGTACGTC.

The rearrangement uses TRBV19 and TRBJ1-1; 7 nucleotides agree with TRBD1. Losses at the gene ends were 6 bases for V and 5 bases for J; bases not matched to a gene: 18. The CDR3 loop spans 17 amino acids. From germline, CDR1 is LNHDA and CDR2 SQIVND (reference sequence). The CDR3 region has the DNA TGTGCCAGTAGCTCCGGGACAGCAATTCCCGGGGGGACTGAAGCTTTCTTT. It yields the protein CASSSGTAIPGGTEAFF.